These 13 T cell receptor beta chains were sequenced from one sample in a study of beta chain features in type 1 diabetes. Broader study findings: All four CD4+ subsets from Type 1 diabetes patients carried moderately but significantly shorter TCRB CDR3s.

These receptors are not linked to any known antigen. TCRB transcripts that were expressed got sequenced, as all of the isolated RNA had been reverse transcribed. The assay was immunoSEQ multiplex PCR, and TCRdb's table has in-frame clones only and misses some. This table has 600,000 to 700,000 clones, roughly 12% appearing once. Sequencing was performed on naive CD4+ T cells from blood. The receptors originated from a man aged 25 to 40 with type 1 diabetes.

This clone was counted between two and nine times. V gene TRBV7-2 combines with J gene TRBJ1-2; D is undetermined. This CDR3 has 14 amino acids. Trimming shortened V by 5 bases and J by 8 bases, and 18 bases separated the two germline ends. CDR1 is SGHTA, CDR2 FQGNSA, per germline. The CDR3 coding sequence is TGTGCCAGCAGCGCCTCTAGTGGGCGCCAAGGCTACACCTTC. It encodes CASSASSGRQGYTF.

This clone was observed a few times. This chain uses TRBV30 with TRBJ2-7; no firm D call. Germline V gene data show CDR1 as GTSNPN and CDR2 as SVGIG (reference sequence). V was trimmed by 4 bases and J by 3 bases, leaving 10 bases between them. This CDR3 comprises 12 residues. The DNA of the CDR3 is TGTGCCTGGAACGCCGGCAGCTACGAGCAGTACTTC. Amino acids: CAWNAGSYEQYF.

There are a few counts of this clone. The chain is built from TRBV28 and TRBJ2-1; possible D gene TRBD1, 5 bases. V shed 3 bases and J shed 1 base, with 10 bases lying between them. CDR1 and CDR2 (germline): MDHEN, SYDVKM. CDR3 length: 15 residues. The CDR3 is CASSFGQGSYNEQFF. For the CDR3, the DNA is TGTGCCAGCAGTTTTGGCCAGGGATCCTACAATGAGCAGTTCTTC.

This clone was counted between two and nine times. This rearrangement joins TRBV18 to TRBJ2-6, with 8 bases matching TRBD1. The germline CDR1 and CDR2 sequences are KGHSH and LQKENI. The CDR3 spans 17 residues. V shed 3 bases and J 4 bases; nucleotides not matched to a gene: 8. Here the CDR3 reads CASSPIKTGVGANVLTF. The DNA for the CDR3 is TGTGCCAGCTCACCTATAAAGACAGGGGTCGGGGCCAACGTCCTGACTTTC. The whole variable domain, remainder taken from reference TRBV18 and TRBJ2-6, is NAGVMQNPRHLVRRRGQEARLRCSPMKGHSHVYWYRQLPEEGLKFMVYLQKENIIDESGMPKERFSAEFPKEGPSILRIQQVVRGDSAAYFCASSPIKTGVGANVLTFGAGSRLTVL.

The rearrangement joins TRBV25-1 to TRBJ1-6; 8 bases match TRBD1. Looked up from germline, CDR1 is MGHDK and CDR2 is SYGVNS. The CDR3 consists of 13 residues. The J segment lost 8 bases and the V segment lost 8 bases, leaving 5 bases of the junction unmatched. CDR3 region: CASANRGDSPLHF. The CDR3 region has the DNA TGTGCCAGCGCGAACAGGGGGGATTCACCCCTCCACTTT.

V is TRBV9 and J is TRBJ2-5; a weak D match, TRBD1 (5 bases). This CDR3 contains 15 residues. Germline V gives CDR1 SGDLS, CDR2 YYNGEE. Trimming removed 0 bases at V and 5 bases at J, with 14 bases between. Written as DNA, the CDR3 is TGTGCCAGCAGCGTAGCCGTCAGGGTGGAGGAGACCCAGTACTTC. This encodes CASSVAVRVEETQYF.

This clone appeared a few times. The chain joins TRBV7-9 to TRBJ1-2, with TRBD1 as a possible D gene (5 bases). Trimming stripped 4 bases from V and 10 bases from J, with 16 bases between. There are 13 residues in the CDR3. Germline V lookup: CDR1 SEHNR, CDR2 FQNEAQ (reference sequence). The DNA of the CDR3 is TGTGCCAGCAGCTCCCCGGGACGAGAGGACTACACCTTC. Translating it yields CASSSPGREDYTF. The variable domain in full, completed from reference TRBV7-9 and TRBJ1-2, reads DTGVSQNPRHKITKRGQNVTFRCDPISEHNRLYWYRQTLGQGPEFLTYFQNEAQLEKSRLLSDRFSAERPKGSFSTLEIQRTEQGDSAMYLCASSSPGREDYTFGSGTRLTVV.

DNA of the CDR3: TGTGCCACCAGCAGAGAAGGGACTCGCGCAGATACGCAGTATTTT. The encoded protein is CATSREGTRADTQYF. This sequence joins TRBV15 and TRBJ2-3; possibly TRBD2 for D (6 bases). CDR3 length: 15 residues. V was clipped by 0 bases and J by 4 bases, with 11 bases between them. Germline V gene sequence: CDR1 LNHNV, CDR2 YYDKDF (reference sequence). Full variable domain (rest looked up from reference TRBV15 and TRBJ2-3): DAMVIQNPRYQVTQFGKPVTLSCSQTLNHNVMYWYQQKSSQAPKLLFHYYDKDFNNEADTPDNFQSRRPNTSFCFLDIRSPGLGDTAMYLCATSREGTRADTQYFGPGTRLTVL.

This clone has a handful of counts. The V gene is TRBV7-9, the J gene TRBJ2-7; TRBD2 is a possible D gene (6 bases). Germline values: CDR1 SEHNR, CDR2 FQNEAQ (reference sequence). The CDR3 has 15 residues. Trimming took off 4 bases at V and 4 bases at J, with 17 bases between the two ends. CDR3 loop: CASSSRERAPYEQYF. CDR3 DNA sequence: TGTGCCAGCAGCTCCAGGGAGCGGGCCCCTTACGAGCAGTACTTC.

The chain recombines TRBV2 with TRBJ2-5; perhaps TRBD2 as D (7 bases). V shed 7 bases and J shed 4 bases, with 13 bases lying between them. CDR1 is SNHLY, CDR2 FYNNEI, per germline. CDR3 length: 13 amino acids. CDR3 sequence: CASTNREGETQYF. CDR3 bases: TGTGCCAGCACCAACAGGGAGGGAGAGACCCAGTACTTC.

V usage is TRBV7-9 and J usage is TRBJ2-7, with D possibly matching TRBD2 (6 bases). The CDR3 sequence is 15 residues long. V was pared by 9 bases and J by 3 bases, with 21 bases between. The germline V gene has CDR1 SEHNR and CDR2 FQNEAQ (reference sequence). The CDR3 sequence: CASSEAGSAGYEQYF. Written as DNA, the CDR3 is TGTGCCAGTTCCGAGGCGGGGTCTGCGGGCTACGAGCAGTACTTC.

The J gene is TRBJ1-1, the V gene TRBV18; D is possibly TRBD1 (5 bases). The length of the CDR3 is 16 residues. From germline, CDR1 is KGHSH and CDR2 LQKENI. The germline V and J ends were trimmed by 1 base and 2 bases, with 14 bases remaining between them. This CDR3 reads CASSPQAGWFNTEAFF. The CDR3 DNA reads as TGTGCCAGCTCACCACAGGCAGGGTGGTTCAACACTGAAGCTTTCTTT.

This clone was recorded a few times. The J gene is TRBJ1-1, the V gene TRBV9; D remains ambiguous. Trimming took off 3 bases at V and 2 bases at J, with 11 bases between the two ends. This CDR3 has 14 amino acids. Germline V gene sequence: CDR1 SGDLS, CDR2 YYNGEE. DNA for the CDR3: TGTGCCAGCAGCGCCGGGAATTTCAACACTGAAGCTTTCTTT. It codes for CASSAGNFNTEAFF. The full variable domain, in which reference TRBV9 and TRBJ1-1 provide the parts outside the CDR3, is DSGVTQTPKHLITATGQRVTLRCSPRSGDLSVYWYQQSLDQGLQFLIQYYNGEERAKGNILERFSAQQFPDLHSELNLSSLELGDSALYFCASSAGNFNTEAFFGQGTRLTVV.